This is a list of T cell receptor beta chains from one sample in a study of cytomegalovirus exposure and HLA in healthy donors. Data came from immunoSEQ multiplex PCR; TCRdb stores just in-frame clones and leaves some out. The repertoire holds roughly 150,000 clones, with around 80% as singletons. The specimen sequenced was PBMCs. These receptors originate from a young man in good health. The CDR3 runs from the conserved cysteine through the conserved F or W. Each record gives: V gene, clone size, CDR3 protein. Clone size is not always given. Where it is, it says once, few, many or a class for expanded clones.

v_call: TRBV6-7
clone_size: .
cdr3_aa: CASSYPRQGQGPSYEQYF

v_call: TRBV6-4
clone_size: once
cdr3_aa: CASSDLWGGNWHEQFF

v_call: TRBV29-1
clone_size: .
cdr3_aa: CSVVRSGETQYF

v_call: TRBV7-9
clone_size: .
cdr3_aa: CSSSPTGDEQYF

v_call: TRBV6-1
clone_size: .
cdr3_aa: CASRGQGWNTEAFF

v_call: TRBV28
clone_size: .
cdr3_aa: CASRLGLYEQYF

v_call: TRBV11-2
clone_size: .
cdr3_aa: CASSLNSFQPQHF

v_call: TRBV7-9
clone_size: .
cdr3_aa: CASSLMTSSYEQYF

v_call: TRBV7-2
clone_size: once
cdr3_aa: CASSPSGTVGTGELFF

v_call: TRBV6-1
clone_size: .
cdr3_aa: CASSPSGRLPYEQYF

v_call: TRBV28
clone_size: few
cdr3_aa: CASSLARTGNGYTF

v_call: TRBV6-5
clone_size: .
cdr3_aa: CASSYKGTGSSYEQYF

v_call: TRBV6-5
clone_size: .
cdr3_aa: CASSYASGVPETQYF

v_call: TRBV5-1
clone_size: once
cdr3_aa: CASSLGLAGSSYNEQFF

v_call: TRBV27
clone_size: .
cdr3_aa: CASSRGQTSSYEQYF

v_call: TRBV18
clone_size: .
cdr3_aa: CASSPFAGNRQETQYF

v_call: TRBV7-8
clone_size: few
cdr3_aa: CASSLDPGQGKEQYF